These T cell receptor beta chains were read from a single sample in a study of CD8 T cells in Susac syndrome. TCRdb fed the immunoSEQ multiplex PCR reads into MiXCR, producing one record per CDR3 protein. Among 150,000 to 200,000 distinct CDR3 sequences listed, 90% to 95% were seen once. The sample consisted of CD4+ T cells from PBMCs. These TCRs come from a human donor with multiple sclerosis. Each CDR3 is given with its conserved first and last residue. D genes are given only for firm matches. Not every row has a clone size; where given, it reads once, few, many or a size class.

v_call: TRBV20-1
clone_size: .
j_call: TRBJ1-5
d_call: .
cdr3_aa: CSAGRLGQPQHF
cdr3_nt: TGCAGTGCAGGCAGGCTTGGCCAGCCCCAGCATTTT

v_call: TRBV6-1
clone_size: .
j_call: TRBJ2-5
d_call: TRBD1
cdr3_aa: CASTIQGAKETQYF
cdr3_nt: TGTGCCAGCACCATACAGGGGGCGAAGGAGACCCAGTACTTC

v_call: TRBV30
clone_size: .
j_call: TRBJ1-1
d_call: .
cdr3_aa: CAWSVRMSTEAFF
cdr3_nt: TGTGCCTGGAGTGTCCGGATGAGCACTGAAGCTTTCTTT

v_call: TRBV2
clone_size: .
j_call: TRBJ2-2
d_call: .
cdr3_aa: CASSEARVSGSGELFF
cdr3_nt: TGTGCCAGCAGTGAAGCGCGGGTGTCCGGGTCCGGGGAGCTGTTTTTT

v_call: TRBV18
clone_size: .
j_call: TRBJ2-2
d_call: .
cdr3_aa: CASSPSRGRENTGELFF
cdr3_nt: TGTGCCAGCTCACCAAGCAGGGGCAGGGAGAACACCGGGGAGCTGTTTTTT

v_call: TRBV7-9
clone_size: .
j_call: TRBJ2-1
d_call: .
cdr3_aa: CASSNPGRDNEQFF
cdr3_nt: TGTGCCAGCAGCAACCCGGGACGGGACAATGAGCAGTTCTTC

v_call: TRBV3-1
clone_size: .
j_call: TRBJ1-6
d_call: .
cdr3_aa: CASSLSGGTSPSPLHF
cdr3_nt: TGTGCCAGCAGCCTATCAGGCGGGACATCACCTTCACCCCTCCACTTT

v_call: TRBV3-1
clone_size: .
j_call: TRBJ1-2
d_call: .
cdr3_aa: CASSSQNYGYTF
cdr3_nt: TGTGCCAGCAGCTCCCAGAACTATGGCTACACCTTC

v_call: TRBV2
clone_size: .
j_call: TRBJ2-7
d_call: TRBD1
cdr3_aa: CASSTTGVEQYF
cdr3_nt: TGTGCCAGCAGTACGACAGGGGTCGAGCAGTACTTC

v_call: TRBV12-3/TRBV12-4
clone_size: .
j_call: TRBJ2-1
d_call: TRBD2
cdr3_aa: CASTYGASGSYNEQFF
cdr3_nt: TGTGCCAGCACATACGGGGCTAGCGGGAGTTACAATGAGCAGTTCTTC

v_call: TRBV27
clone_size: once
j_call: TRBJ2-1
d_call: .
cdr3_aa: CASSAGKPAYNEQFF
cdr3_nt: TGTGCCAGCAGTGCGGGTAAACCAGCCTACAATGAGCAGTTCTTC

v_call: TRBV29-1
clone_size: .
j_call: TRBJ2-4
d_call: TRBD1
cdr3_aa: CSVASGQGNIQYF
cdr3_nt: TGCAGCGTAGCCTCGGGACAGGGAAACATTCAGTACTTC

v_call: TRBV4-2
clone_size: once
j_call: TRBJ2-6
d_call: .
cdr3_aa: CASSQDLPGSGANVLTF
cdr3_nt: TGTGCCAGCAGCCAAGATCTTCCAGGCTCTGGGGCCAACGTCCTGACTTTC

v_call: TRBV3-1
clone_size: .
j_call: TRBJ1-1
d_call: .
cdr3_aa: CASSQDAANTEAFF
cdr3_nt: TGTGCCAGCAGCCAAGATGCGGCGAACACTGAAGCTTTCTTT

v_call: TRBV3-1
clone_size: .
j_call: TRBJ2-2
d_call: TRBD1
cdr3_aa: CASSPGQGGTGELFF
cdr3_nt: TGTGCCAGCAGCCCGGGACAGGGTGGCACCGGGGAGCTGTTTTTT

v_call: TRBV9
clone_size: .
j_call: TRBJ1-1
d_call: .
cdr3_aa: CASSERRGTEAFF
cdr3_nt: TGTGCCAGCAGCGAGAGAAGGGGCACTGAAGCTTTCTTT

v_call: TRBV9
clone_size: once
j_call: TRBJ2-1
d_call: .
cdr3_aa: CASSVDGRGNEQFF
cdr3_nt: TGTGCCAGCAGCGTAGACGGGAGAGGCAATGAGCAGTTCTTC

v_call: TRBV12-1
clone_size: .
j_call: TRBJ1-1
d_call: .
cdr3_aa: CASSEAGGTEAFF
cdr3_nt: TGTGCCAGCAGCGAAGCAGGGGGCACTGAAGCTTTCTTT

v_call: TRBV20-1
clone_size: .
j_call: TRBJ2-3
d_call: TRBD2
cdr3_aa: CSARDTSGTTDTQYF
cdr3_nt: TGCAGTGCTAGAGATACTAGCGGGACTACAGATACGCAGTATTTT

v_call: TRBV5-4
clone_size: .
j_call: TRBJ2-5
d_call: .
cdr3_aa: CASSLDFGTQYF
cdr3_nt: TGTGCCAGCAGCTTGGATTTTGGGACCCAGTACTTC

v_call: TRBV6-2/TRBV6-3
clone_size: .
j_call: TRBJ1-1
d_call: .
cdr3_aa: CASSQRGEAFF
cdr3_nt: TGTGCCAGCAGTCAACGGGGCGAAGCTTTCTTT

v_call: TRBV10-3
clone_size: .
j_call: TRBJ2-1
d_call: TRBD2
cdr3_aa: CAISELIRGSGSEQFF
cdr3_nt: TGTGCCATCAGTGAACTCATTCGAGGTAGCGGGAGTGAGCAGTTCTTC

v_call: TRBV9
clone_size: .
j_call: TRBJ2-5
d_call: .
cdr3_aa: CASSGSAVGGQETQYF
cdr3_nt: TGTGCCAGCAGCGGGAGCGCGGTTGGGGGTCAAGAGACCCAGTACTTC

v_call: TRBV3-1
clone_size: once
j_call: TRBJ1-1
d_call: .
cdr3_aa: CASSQDQTVTEAFF
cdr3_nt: TGTGCCAGCAGCCAAGATCAGACGGTCACTGAAGCTTTCTTT

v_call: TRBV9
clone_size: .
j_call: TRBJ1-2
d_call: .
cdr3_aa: CASSASGPGYTF
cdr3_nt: TGTGCCAGCAGCGCCTCAGGACCAGGCTACACCTTC

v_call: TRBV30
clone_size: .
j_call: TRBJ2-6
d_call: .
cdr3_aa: CAWGGMGANVLTF
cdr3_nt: TGTGCCTGGGGTGGGATGGGGGCCAACGTCCTGACTTTC

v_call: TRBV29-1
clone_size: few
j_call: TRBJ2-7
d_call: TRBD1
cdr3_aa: CSVEVDRGYEQYF
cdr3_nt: TGCAGCGTTGAGGTGGACAGGGGCTACGAGCAGTACTTC

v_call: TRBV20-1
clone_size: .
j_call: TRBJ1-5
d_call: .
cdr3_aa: CSASQAQQHF
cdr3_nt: TGCAGTGCTAGCCAAGCCCAACAGCATTTT

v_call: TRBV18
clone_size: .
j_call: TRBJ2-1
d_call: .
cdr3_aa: CASSPGHNEQFF
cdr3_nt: TGTGCCAGCTCACCGGGGCACAATGAGCAGTTCTTC

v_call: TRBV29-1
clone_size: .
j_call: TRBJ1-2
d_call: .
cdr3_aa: CSALTVLYGYTF
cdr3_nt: TGCAGCGCCCTGACAGTTTTGTATGGCTACACCTTC

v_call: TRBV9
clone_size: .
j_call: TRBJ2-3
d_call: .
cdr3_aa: CASSVGAPGTDTQYF
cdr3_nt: TGTGCCAGCAGCGTAGGAGCACCTGGCACAGATACGCAGTATTTT

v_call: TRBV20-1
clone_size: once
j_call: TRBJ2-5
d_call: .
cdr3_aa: CSARVQTQYF
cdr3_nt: TGCAGTGCTAGAGTCCAGACCCAGTACTTC

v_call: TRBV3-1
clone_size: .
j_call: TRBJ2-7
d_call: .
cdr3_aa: CASSQDFRVREQYF
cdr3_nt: TGTGCCAGCAGCCAAGATTTCCGCGTTCGGGAGCAGTACTTC

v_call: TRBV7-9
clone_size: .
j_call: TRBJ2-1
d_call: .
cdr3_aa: CASSLFGIYNEQFF
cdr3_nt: TGTGCCAGCAGCTTGTTCGGAATCTACAATGAGCAGTTCTTC

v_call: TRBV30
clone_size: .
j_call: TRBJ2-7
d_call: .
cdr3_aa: CAWSKGLQYEQYF
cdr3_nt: TGTGCCTGGAGTAAGGGACTGCAATACGAGCAGTACTTC

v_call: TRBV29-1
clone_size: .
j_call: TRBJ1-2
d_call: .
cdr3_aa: CSVVPRAGYGYTF
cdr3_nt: TGCAGCGTTGTCCCCAGGGCTGGCTATGGCTACACCTTC

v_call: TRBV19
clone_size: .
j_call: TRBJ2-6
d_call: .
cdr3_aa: CASSMLQGGAGANVLTF
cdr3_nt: TGTGCCAGTAGTATGTTGCAGGGTGGGGCTGGGGCCAACGTCCTGACTTTC

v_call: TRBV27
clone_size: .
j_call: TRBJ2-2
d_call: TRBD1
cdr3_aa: CASSPPGQGFTGELFF
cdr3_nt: TGTGCCAGCAGTCCCCCCGGACAGGGATTTACCGGGGAGCTGTTTTTT

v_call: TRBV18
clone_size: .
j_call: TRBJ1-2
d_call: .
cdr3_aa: CASSPYRSDYGYTF
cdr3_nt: TGTGCCAGCTCACCCTACCGAAGCGACTATGGCTACACCTTC

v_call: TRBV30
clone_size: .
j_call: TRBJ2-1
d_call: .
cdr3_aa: CAWSPGGWGQFF
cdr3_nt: TGTGCCTGGAGCCCGGGTGGGTGGGGGCAGTTCTTC

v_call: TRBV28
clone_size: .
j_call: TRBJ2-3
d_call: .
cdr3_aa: CASMADTQYF
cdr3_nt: TGTGCCAGCATGGCAGATACGCAGTATTTT

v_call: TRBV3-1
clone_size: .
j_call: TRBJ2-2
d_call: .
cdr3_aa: CASSQEPRAELFF
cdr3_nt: TGTGCCAGCAGCCAAGAGCCCCGAGCGGAGCTGTTTTTT

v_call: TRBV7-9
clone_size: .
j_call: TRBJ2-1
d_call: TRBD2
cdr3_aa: CASSLRLSSGRLTF
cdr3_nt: TGTGCCAGCAGCTTAAGGCTGTCTAGCGGGAGACTCACCTTC

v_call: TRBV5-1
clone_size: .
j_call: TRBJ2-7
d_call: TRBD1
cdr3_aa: CASSLQGAPGNEQYF
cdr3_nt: TGCGCCAGCAGCCTTCAGGGGGCCCCTGGCAACGAGCAGTACTTC

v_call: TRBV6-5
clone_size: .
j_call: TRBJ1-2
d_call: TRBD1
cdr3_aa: CASRFWDRVNYGYTF
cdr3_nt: TGTGCCAGCAGATTCTGGGACAGGGTTAACTATGGCTACACCTTC

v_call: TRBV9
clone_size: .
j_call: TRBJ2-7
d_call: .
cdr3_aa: CASSEPPARPYEQYF
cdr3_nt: TGTGCCAGCAGCGAGCCCCCCGCTAGGCCATACGAGCAGTACTTC

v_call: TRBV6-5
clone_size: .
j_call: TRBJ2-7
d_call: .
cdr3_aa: CASSSSRGAGRETVYEQYF
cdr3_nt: TGTGCCAGCAGTTCTTCCCGGGGGGCCGGGCGGGAGACGGTCTACGAGCAGTACTTC

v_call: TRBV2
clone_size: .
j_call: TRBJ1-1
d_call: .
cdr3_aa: CASRDTGSNTEAFF
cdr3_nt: TGTGCCAGCAGGGACACGGGTTCGAACACTGAAGCTTTCTTT

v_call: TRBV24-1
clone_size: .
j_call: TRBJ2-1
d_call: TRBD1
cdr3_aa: CATSDTGTGTVDEQFF
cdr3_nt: TGTGCCACCAGTGATACCGGGACAGGGACGGTCGATGAGCAGTTCTTC

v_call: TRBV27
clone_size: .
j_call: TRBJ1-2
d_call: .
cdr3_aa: CASRKAIVGYGYTF
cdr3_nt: TGTGCCAGCAGAAAAGCTATCGTGGGGTATGGCTACACCTTC

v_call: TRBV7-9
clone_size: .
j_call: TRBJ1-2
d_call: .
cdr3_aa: CASSLEPVGYTF
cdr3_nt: TGTGCCAGCAGCTTAGAGCCAGTTGGCTACACCTTC

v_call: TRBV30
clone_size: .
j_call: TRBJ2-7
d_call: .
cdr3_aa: CAWSVWSGIHEQYF
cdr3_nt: TGTGCCTGGAGTGTTTGGTCAGGGATCCACGAGCAGTACTTC

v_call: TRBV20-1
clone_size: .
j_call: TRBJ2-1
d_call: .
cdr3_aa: CSALSPLAFSYNEQFF
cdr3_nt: TGCAGTGCCCTCTCCCCCTTAGCGTTCTCCTACAATGAGCAGTTCTTC

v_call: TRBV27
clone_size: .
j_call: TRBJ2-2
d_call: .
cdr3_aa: CASHSGVAGELFF
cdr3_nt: TGTGCCAGCCATTCAGGGGTGGCCGGGGAGCTGTTTTTT